This T cell receptor beta chain was retrieved from a study of blood T cell repertoires in COVID-19. Study information: COVID-19 samples collected from the United States, Italy and Spain covered acute and convalescent phases. PBMCs, B-cell-depleted T cells, or T cells provided the cDNA or gDNA that made up the material.

V lost 4 bases, J lost 0 bases, and 12 bases lay in between. This CDR3 is built from 15 residues. CDR1 and CDR2 from the germline V gene are SGHTA and FQGTGA. The sample holds a few counts of this clone. Original handling: Using reference gene primer amplification, nucleated cell counts were estimated. Generated by immunoSEQ multiplex PCR, the TCRdb table keeps only in-frame clones and is missing some. D and trimming were read from the DNA, whereas the V and J calls and clone size are those reported in that table. Seen here are about 260,000 clones, around 86% observed once, and the top ten hold roughly 4%.

The origin of this receptor is a man between 18 and 35 years old with active or convalescent COVID-19. The rearrangement uses TRBV7-3 and TRBJ1-1; perhaps TRBD1 as D (5 bases). Sequencing used peripheral blood. The CDR3 sequence: CASSSMTVMNTEAFF. The CDR3 DNA reads as TGTGCCAGCAGCTCAATGACAGTCATGAACACTGAAGCTTTCTTT.